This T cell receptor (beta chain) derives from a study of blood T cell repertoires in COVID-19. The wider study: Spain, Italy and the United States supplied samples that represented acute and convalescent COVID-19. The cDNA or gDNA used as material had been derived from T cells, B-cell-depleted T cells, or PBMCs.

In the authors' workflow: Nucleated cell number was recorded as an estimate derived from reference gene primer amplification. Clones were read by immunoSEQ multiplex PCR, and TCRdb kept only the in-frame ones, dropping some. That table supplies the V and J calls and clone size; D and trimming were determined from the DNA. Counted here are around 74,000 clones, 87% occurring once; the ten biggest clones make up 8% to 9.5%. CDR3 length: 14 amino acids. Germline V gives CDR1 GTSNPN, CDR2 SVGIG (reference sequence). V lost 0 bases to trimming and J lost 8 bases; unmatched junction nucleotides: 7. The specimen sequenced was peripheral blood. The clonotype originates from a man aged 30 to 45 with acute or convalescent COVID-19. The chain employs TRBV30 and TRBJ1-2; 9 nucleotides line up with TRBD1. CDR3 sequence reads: CAWSVLGQGEGYTF. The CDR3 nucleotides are TGTGCCTGGAGTGTACTGGGACAGGGTGAAGGCTACACCTTC.